The rows below give T cell receptor beta chains drawn from one sample of a study of shared clonotypes between healthy human individuals. Profiling relied on immunoSEQ multiplex PCR, and the TCRdb table lists in-frame clones only, not all of them. This sample carries approximately 940,000 clones, about 80% of them seen once, and the ten largest clones take about 1.5%. The material sequenced was memory CD4+ T cells sorted from blood. The receptors originated from a man between 18 and 29 years old in good health. Each CDR3 is given with its conserved first and last residue. A clone size is listed for some rows: how often the clone was seen (once, few, many), or a class if it is expanded.

v_call clone_size cdr3_aa
TRBV10-3 - CAISESSDTQYF
TRBV2 - CASIGGSTTGELFF
TRBV7-2 - CASSPTSGRGRTDTQYF
TRBV30 - CAWSEGTEQYF
TRBV2 - CASRNTGGNTEAFF
TRBV11-3 - CASSLGQGSSSYNEQFF
TRBV7-9 - CATSSGGETQYF
TRBV15 - CATSASDFYSNQPQHF
TRBV7-7 - CASSRDRTETQYF
TRBV28 - CASRSGNNSPLHF
TRBV30 - CAWRRPGSTVGPYGYTF
TRBV19 - CASSIAAGGYEQYF
TRBV7-2 - CASSLVATYEQYF
TRBV5-1 - CASSLEAVNEQFF
TRBV1 few CTSSHFSRLKNSSSAYEQYF
TRBV6-1 - CASSETSSGSTDTQYF
TRBV7-2 - CASSPLASGELFF
TRBV5-1 - CASSFLTSTNEKLFF
TRBV19 - CASSTAGLRGASYNSPLHF
TRBV4-1 few CASSQDSRGHKNIQYF
TRBV5-1 - CASSSGVKGEQYF
TRBV20-1 - CRVKLTDTQYF
TRBV20-1 - CSAIRNTEAFF
TRBV6-5 - CASSYSLGNNEQFF
TRBV9 - CASSGDRNTDTQYF
TRBV2 - CASSEVGTGGSYGYTF
TRBV2 - CASTGFAYEQYF
TRBV5-1 - CASSTGTSGGKETQYF
TRBV29-1 - CSAGITDTQYF
TRBV5-1 - CASSDGQGITDTQYF
TRBV15 - CATSRDDRGLTEAFF
TRBV5-1 - CASSYRRPGSQETQYF
TRBV7-2 - CASSEGGLRYEQYF
TRBV29-1 - CSVHRSNTEAFF
TRBV5-4 - CASRPDRGRETQYF
TRBV27 - CASSSLGTGGRETQYF
TRBV9 - CASSSRQGAWETQYF
TRBV25-1 - CASSEMVGWSNSPLHF
TRBV4-1 - CASSQDQGLSSYNEQFF
TRBV5-1 - CASSLGGTGELFF
TRBV10-3 - CAISERQLSTDTQYF
TRBV11-2 - CASSFPLWAGTNEKLFF
TRBV27 - CASSTGHYEQYF
TRBV6-5 - CASRTDRGNGYTF